Described below is a single TCR beta chain sequence and its context. The data were taken from a study of cytomegalovirus exposure and HLA in healthy donors. Vbeta (60) and Jbeta (13) primers were used in the PCR. Profiled with immunoSEQ multiplex PCR; TCRdb holds only in-frame clones, not every one. Of almost 200,000 clones in the sample, roughly 79% were seen once. Germline values: CDR1 SGHRS, CDR2 YFSETQ. The V end lost 0 bases, the J end lost 8 bases, and 12 bases lay between the germline ends. This CDR3 comprises 14 residues. This chain links TRBV5-1 with TRBJ2-1; tentatively, D is TRBD2 (6 bases). The sample taken for sequencing was PBMCs. The TCR sequence derives from a man between 25 and 39 years old in good health and CMV-seronegative. CDR3 protein: CASSLGDFFHEQFF. Written as DNA, the CDR3 is TGCGCCAGCAGCTTGGGGGACTTTTTCCATGAGCAGTTCTTC. The whole variable domain, remainder taken from reference TRBV5-1 and TRBJ2-1, is KAGVTQTPRYLIKTRGQQVTLSCSPISGHRSVSWYQQTPGQGLQFLFEYFSETQRNKGNFPGRFSGRQFSNSRSEMNVSTLELGDSALYLCASSLGDFFHEQFFGPGTRLTVL.